This T cell receptor (beta chain) is drawn from a study of T cell responses to AZD1222 COVID-19 vaccine. General observations from the study: Along spike, vaccine-associated CD4 TCRs were found throughout, with dominance at 160-218 and 743-854.

This table comes from immunoSEQ multiplex PCR, and its TCRdb copy is limited to in-frame clones, with some not included. The data contain some 150,000 clones, 94% of them singletons. About this clone itself: What it binds is not known.

The CDR3 extends over 12 amino acids. V lost 6 bases to trimming and J lost 10 bases, with 15 bases between them. CDR1 is MNHEY, CDR2 SVGAGI, per germline. The TCR was taken from an adult in good health. V usage is TRBV6-5 and J usage is TRBJ1-2; no reliable D call. Specimen: peripheral blood, collected on day 0 of AZD1222 vaccination. CDR3 region: CASRTMGRVYTF. CDR3 bases: TGTGCCAGCAGGACGATGGGAAGGGTCTACACCTTC.